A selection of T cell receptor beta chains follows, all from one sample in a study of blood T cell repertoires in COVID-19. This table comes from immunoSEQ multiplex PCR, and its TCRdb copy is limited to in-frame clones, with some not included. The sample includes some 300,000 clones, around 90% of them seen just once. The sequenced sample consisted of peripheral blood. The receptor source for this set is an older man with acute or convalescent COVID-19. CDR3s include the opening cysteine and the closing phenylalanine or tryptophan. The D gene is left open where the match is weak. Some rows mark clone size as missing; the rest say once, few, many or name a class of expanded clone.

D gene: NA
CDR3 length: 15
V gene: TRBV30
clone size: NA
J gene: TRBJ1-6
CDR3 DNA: TGTGCCTGGAGTGTAATCCGGGGGGGCAATTCACCCCTCCACTTT
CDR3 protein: CAWSVIRGGNSPLHF

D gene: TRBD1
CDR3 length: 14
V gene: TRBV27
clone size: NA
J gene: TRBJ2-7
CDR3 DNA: TGTGCCAGCAGTTTGTTGGGACAGACCTACGAGCAGTACTTC
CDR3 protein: CASSLLGQTYEQYF

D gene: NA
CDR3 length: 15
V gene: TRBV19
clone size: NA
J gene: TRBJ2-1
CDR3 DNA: TGTGCCAGTAGTCCGGAACCAAACAGGGCCAATGAGCAGTTCTTC
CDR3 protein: CASSPEPNRANEQFF

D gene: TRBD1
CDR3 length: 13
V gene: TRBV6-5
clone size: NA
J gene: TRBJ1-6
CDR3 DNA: TGTGCCGCGACACAGGGGGATAATTCACCCCTCCACTTT
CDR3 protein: CAATQGDNSPLHF

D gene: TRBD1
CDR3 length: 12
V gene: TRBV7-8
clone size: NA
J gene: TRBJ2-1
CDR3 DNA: TGTGCCAGCAGCCCAGGACAGGGGGAGCAGTTCTTC
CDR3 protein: CASSPGQGEQFF

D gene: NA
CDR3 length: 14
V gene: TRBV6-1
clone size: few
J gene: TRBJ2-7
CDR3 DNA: TGTGCCAGCAGTGAAATCCCCCGTCTTTACGAGCAGTACTTC
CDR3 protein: CASSEIPRLYEQYF

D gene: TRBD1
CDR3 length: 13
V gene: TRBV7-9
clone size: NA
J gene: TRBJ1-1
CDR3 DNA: TGTGCCAGCAGCTCAGGACAGGGGTCACGGGCTTTCTTT
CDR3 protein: CASSSGQGSRAFF

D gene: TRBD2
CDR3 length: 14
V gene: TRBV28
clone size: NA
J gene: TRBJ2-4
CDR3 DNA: TGTGCCAGCACCAATAGCGGGACAAAAAACATTCAGTACTTC
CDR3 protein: CASTNSGTKNIQYF

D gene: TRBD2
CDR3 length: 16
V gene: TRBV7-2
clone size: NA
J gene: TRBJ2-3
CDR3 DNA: TGTGCCAGCAGCTTATCCCCCCTAGCGGGAACAAATACGCAGTATTTT
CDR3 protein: CASSLSPLAGTNTQYF

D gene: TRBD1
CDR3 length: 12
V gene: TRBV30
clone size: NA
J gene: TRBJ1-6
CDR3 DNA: TGTGCCTGGGGGACAGGGGACTCACCCCTCCACTTT
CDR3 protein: CAWGTGDSPLHF

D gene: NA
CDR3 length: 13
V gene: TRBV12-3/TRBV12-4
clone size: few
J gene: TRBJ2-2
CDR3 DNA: TGTGCCAGCAGTTTCGGTAACACCGGGGAGCTGTTTTTT
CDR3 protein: CASSFGNTGELFF

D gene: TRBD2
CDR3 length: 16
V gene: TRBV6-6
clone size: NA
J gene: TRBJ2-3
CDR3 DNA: TGTGCCAGCAGTTATCAGGGAGGGGCACACACAGATACGCAGTATTTT
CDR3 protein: CASSYQGGAHTDTQYF

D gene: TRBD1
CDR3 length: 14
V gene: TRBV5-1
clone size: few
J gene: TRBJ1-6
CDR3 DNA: TGCGCCAGCAGATCCGGGACAGGGGAATCACCCCTCCACTTT
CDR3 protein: CASRSGTGESPLHF

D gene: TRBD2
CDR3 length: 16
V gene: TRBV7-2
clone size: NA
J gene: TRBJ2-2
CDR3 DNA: TGTGCCAGCAGCCTAACCGCTAGCGGGGGCGGCGGGGAGCTGTTTTTT
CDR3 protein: CASSLTASGGGGELFF

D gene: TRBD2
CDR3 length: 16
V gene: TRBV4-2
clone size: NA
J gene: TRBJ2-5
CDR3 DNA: TGTGCCAGCAGCCAAGAAGTAGCGGGGGGTCAAGAGACCCAGTACTTC
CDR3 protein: CASSQEVAGGQETQYF

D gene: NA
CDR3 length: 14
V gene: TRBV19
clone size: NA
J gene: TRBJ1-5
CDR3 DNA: TGTGCCAGTAGTATGGCTGATAGCAATCAGCCCCAGCATTTT
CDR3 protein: CASSMADSNQPQHF

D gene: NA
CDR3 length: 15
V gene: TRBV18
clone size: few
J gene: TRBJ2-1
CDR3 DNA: TGTGCCAGCTCACCACCAGGGGGCTCCTACAATGAGCAGTTCTTC
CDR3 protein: CASSPPGGSYNEQFF

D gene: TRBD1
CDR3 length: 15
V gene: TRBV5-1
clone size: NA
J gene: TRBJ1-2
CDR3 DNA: TGCGCCAGCAGCCCAGGGGGCACCGCTAACTATGGCTACACCTTC
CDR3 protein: CASSPGGTANYGYTF

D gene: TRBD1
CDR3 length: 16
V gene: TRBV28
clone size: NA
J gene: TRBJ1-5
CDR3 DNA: TGTGCCAGCAGTTTAGGGACAGGGAGTAGCAATCAGCCCCAGCATTTT
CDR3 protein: CASSLGTGSSNQPQHF

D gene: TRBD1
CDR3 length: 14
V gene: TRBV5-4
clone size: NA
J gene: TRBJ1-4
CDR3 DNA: TGTGCCAGCAGCTTGTTCCGGACAGGCTTGAAACTGTTTTTT
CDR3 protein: CASSLFRTGLKLFF

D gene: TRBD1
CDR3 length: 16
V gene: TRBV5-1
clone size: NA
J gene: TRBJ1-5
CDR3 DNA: TGCGCCAGCAGCTTGGGGGACAGGAGTAGCAATCAGCCCCAGCATTTT
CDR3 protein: CASSLGDRSSNQPQHF

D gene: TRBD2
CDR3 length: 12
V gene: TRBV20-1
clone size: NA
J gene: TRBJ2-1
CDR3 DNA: TGCAGTGCTAGTCTAGCGGGAGTAGAGCAGTTCTTC
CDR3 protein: CSASLAGVEQFF

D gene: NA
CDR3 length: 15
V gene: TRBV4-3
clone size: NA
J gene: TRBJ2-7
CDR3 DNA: TGCGCCAGCAGCCAAGACTCCAGGGGATCCTACGAGCAGTACTTC
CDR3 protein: CASSQDSRGSYEQYF

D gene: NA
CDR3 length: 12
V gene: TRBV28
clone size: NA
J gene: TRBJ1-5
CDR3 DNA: TGTGCCAGCAGTCCGGGGAATCAGCCCCAGCATTTT
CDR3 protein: CASSPGNQPQHF

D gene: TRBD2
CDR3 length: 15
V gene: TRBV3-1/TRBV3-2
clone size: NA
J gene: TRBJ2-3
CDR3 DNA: TGTGCCAGCAGCCCGAGCGGGGACTACACAGATACGCAGTATTTT
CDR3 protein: CASSPSGDYTDTQYF

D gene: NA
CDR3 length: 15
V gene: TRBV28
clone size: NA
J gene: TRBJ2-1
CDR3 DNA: TGTGCCAGCAGTCCCTCCGGCAGGGGATACAATGAGCAGTTCTTC
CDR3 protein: CASSPSGRGYNEQFF

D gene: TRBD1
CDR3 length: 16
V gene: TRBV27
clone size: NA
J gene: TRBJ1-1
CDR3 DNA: TGTGCCAGCAGTTTGTGGCCGGGACAGGCTAACACTGAAGCTTTCTTT
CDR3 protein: CASSLWPGQANTEAFF

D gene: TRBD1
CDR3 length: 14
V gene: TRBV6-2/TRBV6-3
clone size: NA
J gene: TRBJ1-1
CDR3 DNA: TGTGCCAGCAGTAAGTCCGGGACAGGGGGCATGACTTTCTTT
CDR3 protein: CASSKSGTGGMTFF

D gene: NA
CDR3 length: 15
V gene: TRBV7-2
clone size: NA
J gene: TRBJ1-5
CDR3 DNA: TGTGCCAGCAGCTTAGGCGGGGGAAAGGATCAGCCCCAGCATTTT
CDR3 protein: CASSLGGGKDQPQHF

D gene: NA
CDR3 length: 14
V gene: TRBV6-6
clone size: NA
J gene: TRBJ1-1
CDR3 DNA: TGTGCCAGCAATCGGGCAGGGATGAACACTGAAGCTTTCTTT
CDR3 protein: CASNRAGMNTEAFF

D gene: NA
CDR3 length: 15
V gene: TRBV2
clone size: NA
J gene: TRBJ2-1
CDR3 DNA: TGTGCCAGCAGTGGTTTGGAGGCGAGGGCCAATGAGCAGTTCTTC
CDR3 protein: CASSGLEARANEQFF

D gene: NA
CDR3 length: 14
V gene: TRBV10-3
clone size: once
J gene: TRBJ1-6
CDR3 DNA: TGTGCCACCTGGACAAGCTCCTATAATTCACCCCTCCACTTT
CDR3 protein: CATWTSSYNSPLHF

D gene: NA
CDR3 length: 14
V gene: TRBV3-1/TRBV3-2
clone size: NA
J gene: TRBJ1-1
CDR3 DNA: TGTGCCAGCAGCCTACAGGGCCTGAACACTGAAGCTTTCTTT
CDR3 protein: CASSLQGLNTEAFF

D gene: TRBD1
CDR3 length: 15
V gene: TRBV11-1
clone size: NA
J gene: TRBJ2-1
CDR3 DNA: TGTGCCAGCAGCTTAGCTGGGACAGGGTTCAGTGAGCAGTTCTTC
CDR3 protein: CASSLAGTGFSEQFF

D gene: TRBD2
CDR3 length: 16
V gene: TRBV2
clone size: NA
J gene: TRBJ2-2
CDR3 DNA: TGTGCCAGCAGTGTGGGAGGGGCAGCTAACACCGGGGAGCTGTTTTTT
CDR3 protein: CASSVGGAANTGELFF

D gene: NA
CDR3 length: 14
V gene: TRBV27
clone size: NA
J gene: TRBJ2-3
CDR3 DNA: TGTGCCAGCAGTAGGGACAGTGGGGGGGATACGCAGTATTTT
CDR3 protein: CASSRDSGGDTQYF

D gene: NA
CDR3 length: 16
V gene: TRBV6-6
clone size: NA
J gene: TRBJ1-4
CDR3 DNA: TGTGCCAGCAGTCCAACCCCGGAGGCCTCGGGTGAAAAACTGTTTTTT
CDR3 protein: CASSPTPEASGEKLFF

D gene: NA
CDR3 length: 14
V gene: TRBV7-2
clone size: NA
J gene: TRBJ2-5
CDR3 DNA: TGTGCCAGCAGCTTCGGGGGTCCCCAAGAGACCCAGTACTTC
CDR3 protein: CASSFGGPQETQYF

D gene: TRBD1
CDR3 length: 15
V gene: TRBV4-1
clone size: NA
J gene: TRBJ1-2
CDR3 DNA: TGCGCCAGCAGCCAAGAAGGACAGGGAAGCCTTGGCTACACCTTC
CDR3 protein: CASSQEGQGSLGYTF

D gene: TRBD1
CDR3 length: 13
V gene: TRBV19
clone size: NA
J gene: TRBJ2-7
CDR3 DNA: TGTGCCAGTAGTCTAAGACAGGGCTACGAGCAGTACTTC
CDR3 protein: CASSLRQGYEQYF

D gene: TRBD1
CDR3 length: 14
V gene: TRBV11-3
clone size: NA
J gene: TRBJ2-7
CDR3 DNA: TGTGCCAGCAGCCCATGGACAGGGGGCTACGAGCAGTACTTC
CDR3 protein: CASSPWTGGYEQYF

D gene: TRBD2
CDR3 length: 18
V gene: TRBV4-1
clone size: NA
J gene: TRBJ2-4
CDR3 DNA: TGCGCCAGCAGCCAAGTATCTCCTGGCGGGGGAGCCAAAAACATTCAGTACTTC
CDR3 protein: CASSQVSPGGGAKNIQYF

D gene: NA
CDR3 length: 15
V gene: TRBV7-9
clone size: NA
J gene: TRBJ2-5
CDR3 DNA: TGTGCCAGCAGCCCGATGGGGGCCAGGGAAGAGACCCAGTACTTC
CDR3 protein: CASSPMGAREETQYF